A selection of T cell receptor beta chains follows, all from one sample in a study of cytomegalovirus exposure and HLA in healthy donors. The repertoire was sequenced with immunoSEQ multiplex PCR; TCRdb's copy has only in-frame clones and lacks some. The repertoire holds fewer than 200,000 clones, with 60% to 80% as singletons. The sample consisted of PBMCs. The receptors were sampled from a man between 18 and 35 years old in good health and CMV-seropositive. Both conserved end residues are part of each CDR3.

TRBJ1-4	TRBV6-5	CASSYSGQEIEKLFF
TRBJ2-7	TRBV4-3	CASSPGTGGQYEQYF
TRBJ1-5	TRBV19	CASRNYPGTGMLMPQHF
TRBJ1-2	TRBV5-4	CASRRFQANPDYGYTF
TRBJ2-3	TRBV6-4	CASSDNQGSTDTQYF
TRBJ1-5	TRBV4-2	CASGLKFGGPGSQPQHF
TRBJ2-5	TRBV14	CASSPILGGAETQYF
TRBJ1-1	TRBV12-5	CASGLGHTEAFF
TRBJ1-2	TRBV7-3	CASSFGTGYGYTF
TRBJ1-4	TRBV18	CASSKPGRNRAEKLFF
TRBJ2-1	TRBV7-2	CASSLTSGNYNEQFF
TRBJ1-5	TRBV5-8	CASTRGGQPQHF
TRBJ1-5	TRBV19	CASSMRGLTGRSVRNQPQHF
TRBJ2-2	TRBV9	CASSPNVWGGDTGELFF
TRBJ2-1	TRBV18	CASSSSTLQFF
TRBJ2-1	TRBV5-6	CASSWTGQGWGEQFF
TRBJ2-7	TRBV10-1	CASREGQSEGYEQYF
TRBJ1-4	TRBV4-2	CASSHTSPTATNEKLFF
TRBJ2-5	TRBV7-2	CASNLSRRSRGDQETQYF
TRBJ1-1	TRBV14	CASSSDSEAGTEAFF
TRBJ2-1	TRBV6-1	CASSDWGMRDSYNEQFF
TRBJ1-2	TRBV2	CASSGGVEGYTF
TRBJ1-4	TRBV4-1	CASSHPITGVTNEKLFF
TRBJ2-2	TRBV5-4	CASSLVYREGLTGELFF
TRBJ2-1	TRBV4-1	CASSQRDSGISYNEQFF
TRBJ2-2	TRBV7-9	CASSLAGHNTGELFF
TRBJ1-5	TRBV19	CASSLMGTGVVQPQHF
TRBJ2-1	TRBV6-6	CASTRPDKNNEQFF
TRBJ2-7	TRBV5-4	CASSTTGLSSYEQYF
TRBJ1-1	TRBV27	CASKTEHTEAFF
TRBJ2-7	TRBV5-5	CASSDSYEQYF
TRBJ2-2	TRBV4-2	CASSQDGSSGRAGELFF
TRBJ2-7	TRBV5-6	CASSPINTGTEQYF
TRBJ1-6	TRBV6-5	CASSYSATGASPLHF
TRBJ1-5	TRBV19	CASKGTGNNQPQHF
-	TRBV2	CASIEKYEQYF
TRBJ2-7	TRBV25-1	CASSAKAGPGGYEQYF
TRBJ1-3	TRBV15	CATSSGLGRGSGNTIYF
TRBJ2-4	TRBV5-8	CASSYRDLSIQNIQYF
TRBJ1-1	TRBV23-1	CASSQSRGDRDTEAFF
TRBJ1-1	TRBV5-1	CASSNRDRGFEAFF
TRBJ2-1	TRBV7-2	CASSPTSGSYNEQFF
TRBJ1-1	TRBV6-5	CASSHGTVPEAFF
TRBJ2-6	TRBV15	CATSVIHFPGANGLTF
TRBJ1-2	TRBV2	CASSEAGTGLGYTF
TRBJ2-4	TRBV13	CASSSTFGGSQAKNIQYF
TRBJ2-1	TRBV5-5	CASSLGLAGNNEQFF
TRBJ1-4	TRBV2	CASIPLTGSREKLFF
TRBJ1-5	TRBV6-5	CASSYTAGGNQPQHF
TRBJ2-5	TRBV11-3	CASSATPGETQYF
TRBJ1-5	TRBV6-1	CASRETTGLLQPQHF
TRBJ1-2	TRBV19	CASTAGGSYGYTF
TRBJ2-1	TRBV27	CASSGRSAHSYNEQFF
TRBJ2-2	TRBV11-3	CASSLGQGNTGELFF
TRBJ1-6	TRBV2	CASSESRDRAPPLHF
TRBJ1-5	TRBV5-1	CASSLAGTPDQPQHF